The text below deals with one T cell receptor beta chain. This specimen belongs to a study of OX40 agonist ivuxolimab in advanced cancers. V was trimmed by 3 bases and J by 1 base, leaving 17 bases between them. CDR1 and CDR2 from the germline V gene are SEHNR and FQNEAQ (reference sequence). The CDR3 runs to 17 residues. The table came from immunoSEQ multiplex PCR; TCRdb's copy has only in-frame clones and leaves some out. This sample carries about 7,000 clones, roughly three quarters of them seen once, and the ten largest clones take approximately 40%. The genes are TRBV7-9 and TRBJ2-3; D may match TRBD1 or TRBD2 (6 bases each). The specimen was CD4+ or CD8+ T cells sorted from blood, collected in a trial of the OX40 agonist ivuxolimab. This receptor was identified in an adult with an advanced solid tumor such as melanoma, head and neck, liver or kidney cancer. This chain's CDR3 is CASSFPAGGRGTDTQYF. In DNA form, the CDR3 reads TGTGCCAGCAGCTTCCCTGCCGGGGGCAGAGGCACAGATACGCAGTATTTT. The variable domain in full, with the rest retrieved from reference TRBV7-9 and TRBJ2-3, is DTGVSQNPRHKITKRGQNVTFRCDPISEHNRLYWYRQTLGQGPEFLTYFQNEAQLEKSRLLSDRFSAERPKGSFSTLEIQRTEQGDSAMYLCASSFPAGGRGTDTQYFGPGTRLTVL.